The following is a T cell receptor (beta chain) sequence with its context. Its antigen is still unknown. Repertoires were generated with immunoSEQ multiplex PCR, while TCRdb's copy carries only in-frame clones and drops some. The sample contains 150,000 to 160,000 clones, 85% to 90% of which appear only once. This sample is drawn from a study of T cell responses to AZD1222 COVID-19 vaccine. Findings and caveats of the study: Donors skewed white British and female; clonal diversity was possibly underestimated.

The CDR3 consists of 12 residues. Per germline, CDR1 SGHNT and CDR2 YYREEE (reference sequence). Deletions cut 4 bases from V and 1 base from J, with 5 bases between. This clonotype was obtained from an adult in good health. The sample was peripheral blood, taken on day 0 of MenACWY control vaccination. This chain uses TRBV5-4 with TRBJ1-1, with D unresolved. The DNA of the CDR3 is TGTGCCAGCAGCGCCGCGAACACTGAAGCTTTCTTT. Protein: CASSAANTEAFF.